This is a list of T cell receptor beta chains from one sample in a study of cytomegalovirus exposure and HLA in healthy donors. The assay was immunoSEQ multiplex PCR, and TCRdb's table has in-frame clones only and misses some. Altogether about 170,000 clones are present, about 72% being singletons, with the ten largest covering about 1.6%. Material for sequencing was PBMCs. The receptors come from a girl aged 5-17 years in good health and CMV-seronegative. Each CDR3 is given without its conserved first and last residue.

V | CDR3
TRBV6-1 | ASRPVTGNQPQH
TRBV6-6 | ASSPLTIVPSYEQY
TRBV11-2 | ASQQGFNEKLF
TRBV6-4 | ASSDRLAIISYEQY
TRBV5-1 | ASSLTETGIGNTIY
TRBV12-5 | ASGLSSEWTDTQY
TRBV6-5 | ASSAGGALHEKLF
TRBV6-1 | ASSEGTGAYEQY
TRBV5-1 | ASSPRRVAPTEAF
TRBV7-9 | ASSPGVLGYT
TRBV2 | ASRRGGGETQY
TRBV6-5 | ASSSSGFPPGDGYT
TRBV4-1 | ASSHQGLDKETQY
TRBV6-5 | ASSYLRTGRTTEAF
TRBV5-1 | ASSLGGSGNTIY
TRBV2 | ASSPEEAGGNQPQH
TRBV6-1 | ASLMDTDGYT
TRBV18 | ASSPGQGDTIY
TRBV11-1 | ASRETGRGTEAF
TRBV10-2 | ASTLTEDTEAF
TRBV7-9 | ASSLRQGVLQETQY
TRBV29-1 | SVPGQSTYEQY
TRBV7-9 | ASSGRQGTPPEAF
TRBV6-4 | ASNPSRGSPLH
TRBV5-5 | ASREKGVAYGYT
TRBV13 | ASSLGLRPTPLTKQY
TRBV5-6 | ASSLAIPVVTGELF
TRBV7-3 | ASSSLAGGNTGELF
TRBV2 | ASSAIDRVEDTQY
TRBV5-4 | ASSPGWETQY
TRBV27 | ASSRQATGNNSPLH
TRBV7-2 | ASSQDRDSQPQH
TRBV19 | ASSIRDRNPGSYNEQF
TRBV7-3 | ASSPGGAYEQY
TRBV27 | ASRWGQSYEQY
TRBV14 | ASSPSRGGNTEAF
TRBV9 | ASSEGADTQY
TRBV7-8 | ASSRTSGGPENYYEQY
TRBV27 | ASSLGQANTEAF
TRBV6-5 | ASSYEDRMVNSPLH
TRBV10-3 | AIKDSGGYGYT
TRBV18 | ASSPKRGGRNEQY
TRBV4-1 | ASSQVSPSYNEQF
TRBV28 | ASGTGGSYNEQF
TRBV5-1 | ASSFSGENYGYT
TRBV27 | ASSRGFEGFRGYT
TRBV7-2 | ASSLVYSGELF
TRBV27 | ATREAREQY
TRBV5-1 | ASSPGTEVLANYGYT
TRBV19 | ASTQRAGTALNYGYT
TRBV27 | ASGPGLGNTIY
TRBV5-6 | ASTSRGETNTEAF
TRBV11-1 | ASSRPGQGYGYT
TRBV10-2 | ASLATVPLEQY
TRBV6-5 | ASSRQGGNTEAF
TRBV2 | ASRRGNTEAF
TRBV19 | ASSIVLWALNTEAF
TRBV5-1 | ASSFSTGTDTQY
TRBV4-2 | ASSQDGTSGGAGSGNEQF
TRBV15 | ATSRPQTANEQF